This record concerns one T cell receptor beta chain sequence. This CDR3 is 16 amino acids long. V gave up 3 bases and J gave up 1 base; unmatched junction bases: 4. The V gene's germline CDR1 is SGHRS and CDR2 YFSETQ. MiXCR, run by TCRdb on the RT-PCR reads, gives a single entry per CDR3 protein. The table has hundreds of thousands of distinct CDR3 sequences, approximately 14% seen once; the top ten hold roughly 10%. This record comes from a study of response to subunit inactivated influenza vaccine. Material: PBMCs from blood, obtained roughly 12 days after vaccination. This rearrangement joins TRBV5-1 to TRBJ2-3; 11 bases fit TRBD1. The receptor comes from a man aged 45-65 years who received an inactivated influenza vaccine. The CDR3 here is CASSSRDRGGTDTQYF. The CDR3 DNA follows: TGCGCCAGCAGCTCCCGGGACAGGGGGGGCACAGATACGCAGTATTTT.